Given below is one TCR beta chain in context. These data come from a study of blood T cell repertoires in COVID-19. Study in general: COVID-19 samples collected from the United States, Italy and Spain covered acute and convalescent phases. Nucleic acid was either cDNA or gDNA, and it came from T cells, B-cell-depleted T cells, or PBMCs.

In the authors' methods: How many nucleated cells were present was estimated from reference gene primer amplification. Sequencing was performed with immunoSEQ multiplex PCR; in TCRdb, only in-frame clones are kept and a portion is missing. That table is the source of V, J and clone size, and D and trimming were worked out from the DNA. Among some 250,000 clones listed, just over 85% were seen once. With 3 bases removed from V and 1 base from J, the gap between germline ends came to 6 bases. CDR1 and CDR2 from the germline V gene are SGHTA and FQGNSA. This CDR3 spans 13 amino acids. This clonotype was obtained from a man in his thirties or forties who had recovered from COVID-19. The V and J genes are TRBV7-2 and TRBJ1-1; D gene unclear. Input material: peripheral blood. The CDR3 loop is CASSFQQNTEAFF. The CDR3 DNA sequence: TGTGCCAGCAGCTTCCAACAGAACACTGAAGCTTTCTTT. The complete variable domain, with remaining parts taken from reference TRBV7-2 and TRBJ1-1, reads GAGVSQSPSNKVTEKGKDVELRCDPISGHTALYWYRQSLGQGLEFLIYFQGNSAPDKSGLPSDRFSAERTGGSVSTLTIQRTQQEDSAVYLCASSFQQNTEAFFGQGTRLTVV.